This entry lists 3 T cell receptor beta chains sequenced from one sample in a study of blood T cell repertoires in COVID-19. Profiled with immunoSEQ multiplex PCR; TCRdb holds only in-frame clones, not every one. Here the sample spans around 500,000 clones, 70% to 90% being singletons. Input material: peripheral blood. These receptors were collected from a human donor in a cohort sampled during active COVID-19.

This chain uses TRBV7-9 with TRBJ1-2, with D possibly being TRBD1 (5 bases). V was trimmed by 5 bases and J by 8 bases, leaving 21 bases between them. The length of the CDR3 is 15 residues. The germline gives CDR1 SEHNR, CDR2 FQNEAQ (reference sequence). The CDR3 sequence: CASSPGGSGSGGYTF. For the CDR3, the DNA is TGTGCCAGCAGCCCAGGAGGGTCAGGGAGTGGCGGCTACACCTTC.

For the CDR3, the DNA is TGTGCCATCAGTGAGGCCGGGACAGTTCTTCAGTACTTC. It translates to CAISEAGTVLQYF. V usage is TRBV10-3 and J usage is TRBJ2-5, with 7 bases identical to TRBD1. V lost 2 bases, J lost 11 bases, and 8 bases stayed unmatched. This CDR3 region has 13 residues. Looked up from germline, CDR1 is ENHRY and CDR2 is SYGVKD.

This rearrangement joins TRBV10-3 to TRBJ1-1; 10 bases match TRBD1. Trimming removed 1 base from V and 0 bases from J; junction bases left unmatched: 8. The V gene's germline CDR1 is ENHRY and CDR2 SYGVKD. CDR3 length: 18 residues. The CDR3 sequence is CAISEFWPGQGMNTEAFF. CDR3 coding DNA: TGTGCCATCAGTGAGTTTTGGCCGGGACAGGGGATGAACACTGAAGCTTTCTTT.